A single sample is the source of the 21 T cell receptor beta chains below, sequenced in a study of blood T cell repertoires in COVID-19. Using immunoSEQ multiplex PCR, the repertoire was profiled, and TCRdb retains in-frame clones only, with some absent. The repertoire holds hundreds of thousands of clones, with around 89% as singletons. Sequencing input: PBMCs or T cells enriched from blood (not recorded which). These receptors were collected from a man aged 25 to 40 who had recovered from COVID-19.

The CDR3 bases are TGTGCCAGCAGCACCGGGACAGATTATGTCTCTGGAAACACCATATATTTT. Its protein product is CASSTGTDYVSGNTIYF. The chain carries TRBV28 and TRBJ1-3, with 7 bases lining up with TRBD1. The V gene's germline CDR1 is MDHEN and CDR2 SYDVKM. The V gene end was trimmed by 6 bases and the J gene end by 0 bases; junction bases not matched to a gene: 11. CDR3 size: 17 residues. Together with reference TRBV28 and TRBJ1-3, the CDR3 gives the full variable domain: DVKVTQSSRYLVKRTGEKVFLECVQDMDHENMFWYRQDPGLGLRLIYFSYDVKMKEKGDIPEGYSVSREKKERFSLILESASTNQTSMYLCASSTGTDYVSGNTIYFGEGSWLTVV.

This chain links TRBV3-1 (or the pseudogene TRBV3-2) with TRBJ2-6, with 7 bases that match TRBD1. CDR1 is LGHDT, CDR2 YNNKEL, per germline (reference sequence). V shed 3 bases and J 2 bases; nucleotides not matched to a gene: 16. The CDR3 runs 20 residues. CDR3 bases: TGTGCCAGCAGCCAGGCAAAGGGTATTAGGGGGCCACCTGGGGCCAACGTCCTGACTTTC. Residues: CASSQAKGIRGPPGANVLTF.

The rearrangement links TRBV2 to TRBJ2-7, with D uncertain. Per germline, CDR1 SNHLY and CDR2 FYNNEI. V was shortened by 6 bases and J by 2 bases, with 5 bases between the two germline ends. The CDR3 has 11 residues. The CDR3 region is CASSRAYEQYF. The CDR3 coding sequence is TGTGCCAGCAGCCGCGCCTACGAGCAGTACTTC.

The genes are TRBV2 and TRBJ2-7; 11 nucleotides align to TRBD2. After removal of 6 bases from V and 1 base from J, the junction contained 2 bases not matched to a gene. The CDR3 runs to 14 residues. The germline gives CDR1 SNHLY, CDR2 FYNNEI. CDR3 nucleotides: TGTGCCAGCAGATCTAGCGGGGGGTCCTACGAGCAGTACTTC. Translation gives CASRSSGGSYEQYF.

V and J are TRBV19 and TRBJ1-2, with D tentatively TRBD1 (5 bases). CDR1 LNHDA and CDR2 SQIVND come from the germline V gene (reference sequence). Trimming left V 5 bases short and J 4 bases short, with 17 bases between. The CDR3 totals 15 residues. CDR3 protein: CASSPQEGRSYGYTF. Written as DNA, the CDR3 is TGTGCCAGTAGTCCTCAGGAGGGGCGCAGCTATGGCTACACCTTC.

The V call is TRBV9, the J call TRBJ1-2; D ambiguous. Trimming removed 1 base at V and 8 bases at J, with 21 bases between. The CDR3 totals 16 residues. The germline V gene encodes CDR1 SGDLS and CDR2 YYNGEE. The CDR3 DNA sequence: TGTGCCAGCAGCGTAAGGGTAGTCGGGGAATTGAGGGGCTACACCTTC. It yields the protein CASSVRVVGELRGYTF.

The chain carries TRBV19 and TRBJ1-4; 8 bases are a match to TRBD1. The V and J ends lost 7 bases and 6 bases, in that order; junction bases with no gene match: 4. CDR1 and CDR2 (germline): LNHDA, SQIVND (reference sequence). This CDR3 comprises 13 residues. CDR3 sequence reads: CASMDRVDEKLFF. The DNA for the CDR3 is TGTGCCAGTATGGACAGGGTCGATGAAAAACTGTTTTTT.

The chain joins TRBV15 to TRBJ2-6, with a possible D match to TRBD1 (6 bases). CDR1 LNHNV and CDR2 YYDKDF come from the germline V gene (reference sequence). V lost 5 bases, J lost 0 bases, and 20 bases lay in between. CDR3 length equals 19 residues. The CDR3 DNA reads TGTGCCACCAGCCGCGGAGAGGGGACACAGAGCTCTGGGGCCAACGTCCTGACTTTC. Translation gives CATSRGEGTQSSGANVLTF.

The chain has TRBV12-3 or TRBV12-4 and TRBJ2-5; D not resolved. The V and J ends lost 5 bases and 7 bases respectively, with 11 bases between them. The CDR3 loop spans 12 amino acids. The DNA of the CDR3 is TGTGCCAGCAGTCAAACGACTGGGACCCAGTACTTC. Protein product: CASSQTTGTQYF.

V gene TRBV7-9 combines with J gene TRBJ1-5, with 7 bases aligning to TRBD1. V shed 1 base and J 5 bases; nucleotides not matched to a gene: 5. The length of the CDR3 is 15 residues. Germline V gene sequence: CDR1 SEHNR, CDR2 FQNEAQ (reference sequence). This chain's CDR3 is CASSLEQGEDQPQHF. As DNA, the CDR3 is TGTGCCAGCAGCTTAGAGCAGGGGGAGGATCAGCCCCAGCATTTT. Variable domain in full (rest from reference TRBV7-9 and TRBJ1-5): DTGVSQNPRHKITKRGQNVTFRCDPISEHNRLYWYRQTLGQGPEFLTYFQNEAQLEKSRLLSDRFSAERPKGSFSTLEIQRTEQGDSAMYLCASSLEQGEDQPQHFGDGTRLSIL.

The rearrangement uses TRBV28 and TRBJ2-1; 10 bases agree with TRBD2. The ends lost 5 bases at V and 0 bases at J; junction bases unmatched: 7. The germline V gene encodes CDR1 MDHEN and CDR2 SYDVKM. The CDR3 has 17 amino acids. CDR3 amino acids: CASSMTSGSPSYNEQFF. CDR3 coding DNA: TGTGCCAGCAGTATGACTAGCGGGTCCCCCTCCTACAATGAGCAGTTCTTC.

J is TRBJ1-4 and V is TRBV5-1; 7 bases map to TRBD1. V was pared by 4 bases and J by 7 bases, with 7 bases of the junction left unmatched. The germline gives CDR1 SGHRS, CDR2 YFSETQ. The CDR3 spans 14 residues. The CDR3 is CASSMTTGSEKLFF. The CDR3 DNA reads TGCGCCAGCAGCATGACGACAGGGAGTGAAAAACTGTTTTTT.

J is TRBJ2-6 and V is TRBV4-2, with a weak D call TRBD1 (5 bases). This CDR3 has 16 amino acids. V lost 4 bases and J 0 bases, leaving 10 bases between the germline ends. Germline-derived CDR1 and CDR2 are LGHNA and YNFKEQ. Written as DNA, the CDR3 is TGTGCCAGCAGCCGCCCAGGGAACTCTGGGGCCAACGTCCTGACTTTC. This codes for CASSRPGNSGANVLTF.

This chain joins TRBV29-1 and TRBJ2-7; the D is unclear. Trimming took off 4 bases at V and 3 bases at J, with 13 bases between the two ends. This CDR3 comprises 13 residues. Germline CDR1 is SQVTM and CDR2 is ANQGSEA. This chain's CDR3 is CSVGQVLGYEQYF. The DNA of the CDR3 is TGCAGCGTTGGCCAGGTGTTAGGCTACGAGCAGTACTTC.

This clone has a single count. The rearrangement uses TRBV30 and TRBJ2-6, with 10 bases matching TRBD1. V lost 4 bases and J lost 4; bases outside the gene matches: 10. The CDR3 runs to 17 residues. Germline values: CDR1 GTSNPN, CDR2 SVGIG (reference sequence). Here the CDR3 DNA reads TGTGCCTGGACCGCCGGGACAGGGGCGTGGGGGGCCAACGTCCTGACTTTC. This encodes CAWTAGTGAWGANVLTF.

The chain couples TRBV18 to TRBJ2-7, with D perhaps TRBD1 (6 bases). CDR1 and CDR2 (germline): KGHSH, LQKENI. The V gene lost 3 bases and the J gene lost 4 bases, with 10 bases spanning the gap. The CDR3 is made up of 13 amino acids. The CDR3 region has the DNA TGTGCCAGCTCACCGACACAGGGTTACGAGCAGTACTTC. Protein product: CASSPTQGYEQYF.

The chain carries TRBV6-5 and TRBJ1-1, with D tentatively TRBD1 (5 bases). The V end was cut by 6 bases, the J end by 1 base, with 9 bases between. The CDR3 covers 13 residues. Germline V gene sequence: CDR1 MNHEY, CDR2 SVGAGI. The CDR3 here is CASRGTGNTEAFF. CDR3 nucleotides: TGTGCCAGCAGAGGTACAGGGAACACTGAAGCTTTCTTT.

The chain combines TRBV6-5 with TRBJ1-1; 7 bases are a match to TRBD1. Per germline, CDR1 MNHEY and CDR2 SVGAGI. V lost 2 bases, J lost 5 bases, and 8 bases stayed unmatched. The CDR3 spans 15 residues. The CDR3 here is CASSYTGVPRTEAFF. The DNA of the CDR3 is TGTGCCAGCAGTTACACAGGGGTCCCGAGGACTGAAGCTTTCTTT.

The chain couples TRBV5-1 to TRBJ2-2; TRBD1 matches 7 bases. Germline CDR1 is SGHRS and CDR2 is YFSETQ. Unmatched junction bases numbered 2, after V lost 1 base and J lost 2 bases. The CDR3 runs to 15 residues. The CDR3 loop reads CASSLYRGNTGELFF. The CDR3 DNA reads as TGCGCCAGCAGCTTGTACAGGGGTAACACCGGGGAGCTGTTTTTT.

This clone was counted between two and nine times. The identical CDR3 is also encoded by other nucleotide sequences in the sample. The chain employs TRBV25-1 and TRBJ1-5; 7 positions match TRBD1. The CDR3 extends over 14 amino acids. The J segment lost 3 bases and the V segment lost 6 bases, leaving 5 bases of the junction unmatched. CDR1 is MGHDK and CDR2 is SYGVNS in the germline V gene. For the CDR3, the DNA is TGTGCCAGCAGACAGACAGGGAACAATCAGCCCCAGCATTTT. Translation: CASRQTGNNQPQHF.

The chain couples TRBV27 to TRBJ2-3; 10 nucleotides line up with TRBD2. Trimming took 5 bases from V and 7 from J; bases not matched to a gene: 9. The CDR3 length is 15 residues. Germline V CDR1 and CDR2: MNHEY, SMNVEV (reference sequence). In DNA, the CDR3 is TGTGCCAGCAGTCCATTAGCGGGAGGTAGGAATACGCAGTATTTT. It specifies CASSPLAGGRNTQYF.